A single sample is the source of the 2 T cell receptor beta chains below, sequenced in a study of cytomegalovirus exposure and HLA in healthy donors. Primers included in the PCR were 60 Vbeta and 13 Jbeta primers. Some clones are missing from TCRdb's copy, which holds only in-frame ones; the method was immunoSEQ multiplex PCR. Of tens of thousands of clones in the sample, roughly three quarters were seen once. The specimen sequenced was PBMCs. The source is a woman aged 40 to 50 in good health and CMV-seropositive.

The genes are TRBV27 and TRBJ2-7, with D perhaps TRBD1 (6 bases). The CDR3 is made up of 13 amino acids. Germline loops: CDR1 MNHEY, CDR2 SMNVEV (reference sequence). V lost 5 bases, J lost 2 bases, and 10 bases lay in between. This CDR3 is CASSATGTYEQYF. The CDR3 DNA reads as TGTGCCAGCAGTGCCACAGGGACCTACGAGCAGTACTTC.

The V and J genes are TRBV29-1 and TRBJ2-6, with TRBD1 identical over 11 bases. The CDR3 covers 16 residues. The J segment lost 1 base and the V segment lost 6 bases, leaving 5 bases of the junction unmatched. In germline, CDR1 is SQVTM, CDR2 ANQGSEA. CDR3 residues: CSVTGTGGSGANVLTF. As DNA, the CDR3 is TGCAGCGTAACCGGGACAGGGGGATCTGGGGCCAACGTCCTGACTTTC.